This T cell receptor (beta chain) was identified in a study of low-dose radiotherapy and immunotherapy resistance in tumors. Study-wide background: A daily 300 mg dose of oral aspirin was taken by patients for four cycles from cycle 1 day 1.

The time point here: after trial treatment. The treatment was: LDRT plus nivolumab, ipilimumab, low-dose cyclophosphamide and aspirin (RACIN trial). TRAV and TRBV primers primed cDNA for both TCRalpha and TCRbeta. With a V-primer adapter and a constant-region primer, TCRs were amplified for approximately 19 PCR cycles. TCRdb re-derived calls from the reads in MiXCR, one entry per CDR3 protein. The sample consists of 95,000 to 100,000 distinct CDR3 sequences, around 20% of them appearing once. This clonotype was seen many times. Germline V gives CDR1 SGDLS, CDR2 YYNGEE. Trimming cost V 4 bases and J 9 bases; bases outside gene matches: 3. The CDR3 extends over 13 amino acids.

The clonotype originates from a male donor with prostate cancer. The chain links TRBV9 to TRBJ2-4; 11 bases align to TRBD2. The input for sequencing was PBMCs, taken after low-dose radiotherapy plus immunotherapy. CDR3: CASSPGTSGIQYF. CDR3 nucleotide sequence: TGTGCCAGCAGCCCCGGGACTAGCGGCATTCAGTACTTC.